The sequence of this TCR beta chain was determined in a study of pediatric ulcerative colitis. This CDR3 is built from 12 residues. The ends were cut back, 5 bases at V and 0 bases at J, with 2 bases in the middle. The germline V gene has CDR1 SEHNR and CDR2 FQNEAQ (reference sequence). Clones were sequenced by immunoSEQ multiplex PCR, and TCRdb holds only the in-frame ones, with some missing. The sample lists more than 12,000 clones, over 80% occurring once. The clonotype originates from a boy under 18 with moderate ulcerative colitis. Sequenced input: blood. The V and J genes are TRBV7-9 and TRBJ1-5; D uncertain. CDR3 sequence: CASSNSNQPQHF. For the CDR3, the DNA is TGTGCCAGCAGCAATAGCAATCAGCCCCAGCATTTT.